This T cell receptor (beta chain) was identified in a study of T cells in Graves' hyperthyroidism and ophthalmopathy (dated by TCRdb to about 2019). The study in broad terms: Peripheral blood samples were taken at the time of initial diagnosis, prior to any treatment. The paper reports TCR Vbeta CDR3 sequencing of over 120 peripheral blood samples: around 41 ophthalmopathy, under 80 hyperthyroidism and approximately 17 progressor patients. The study also compared thyroid tissue and blood T-cell repertoires from several Graves' hyperthyroidism patients. The 100 or so discovery patients were randomly divided into training and test sets at a 7:3 ratio. Once sampling was done, hyperthyroidism patients were given methimazole at a starting dose of 30 mg daily, whereas ophthalmopathy patients were given high-dose intravenous methylprednisolone. Prospective prediction of ophthalmopathy was tested in an independent validation cohort consisting of about 20 hyperthyroidism patients and approximately 16 patients who later progressed to ophthalmopathy. To identify distinguishing TCR V-J signatures, a discovery cohort of about a hundred patients was used, comprising some 45 with Graves' ophthalmopathy and roughly 60 with stable Graves' hyperthyroidism. Study-level results and caveats: A model built on a 13 V-J signature distinguished ophthalmopathy from stable hyperthyroidism, reaching around 88% sensitivity and 81.08% specificity in cross-validation and 80%/75% in testing. Most expanded thyroid clonotypes (frequency above 0.001) were also detected in blood, suggesting blood repertoires may reflect thyroid immune responses. In validation, the model predicted progression to ophthalmopathy with roughly 66% sensitivity and approximately 74% specificity, a median of 6.5 months before onset. No statistical method was used to set the sample size in advance, and investigators knew the group allocation.

Stable Graves' hyperthyroidism was defined as no progression to ophthalmopathy during 18 months of follow-up. The hyperthyroidism patients were between 18 and 65 years old and newly diagnosed, with a disease duration of less than 2 months. Patients with uncontrolled infections, other autoimmune diseases, pregnancy or lactation were excluded. Clinical symptoms, serum thyroxine and TRAb, thyroid ultrasound, and orbital computed tomography formed the basis for the diagnoses. PBMCs were separated from 10 ml of fresh peripheral blood using Ficoll-Paque density gradient centrifugation. Total RNA was extracted with Trizol reagent, and quality was checked on an Agilent 2100 Bioanalyzer. CDR1 SGHVS and CDR2 FQNEAQ are derived from the germline V gene. The CDR3 spans 16 residues, from the cysteine through the phenylalanine. Solely the CDR3 DNA is kept, with 48 bases framed from the first base. Trimming removed 5 bases from V and 4 bases from J; the gene matches leave 12 bases unexplained.

TCR beta CDR3 regions were amplified from RNA transcripts. A first-round RT-PCR of the TCR CDR3 used the HTBI primer set with the Qiagen OneStep RT-PCR kit. The libraries were constructed in a second round of multiplex PCR and then size-selected and purified. Paired-end sequencing of the libraries was performed with 100 bp reads on an Illumina HiSeq2000. As for the authors' bioinformatics: Raw data were processed with SOAPnuke, discarding reads with adapters, uncalled bases, mean Phred below 15, or no exact constant-primer or identifier match. High-quality paired reads were merged with COPE v1.2.5, and unique nucleotide sequences were defined as clonotypes. MiTCR v1.1 was used to align the clonotypes against IMGT TRBV, TRBD and TRBJ reference segments. The analysis included only V-J combinations with a frequency above 0.0001, which together covered 99% to 99.2% of the repertoires. A TCS score was defined as the ratio between F50 (clonal expansion) and ExV (chaos), using BLOSUM62-based TCRdist between CDR3 peptides within each V-J. Welch's t-statistics and random forest reduced just over 500 V-J features to about 13, which were used in a naive Bayes classifier (R e1071). The public reads were reprocessed in TCRdb via fastp at Q25 and MiXCR, keeping in-frame beta chains. Rows with a matching CDR3 protein are joined into one entry that keeps the most common DNA and genes. TCRdb, not the original authors, processed these V and J calls. This sample has some 180,000 distinct CDR3 sequences in its table, and about 15% of those were observed once. Together, the top ten hold roughly 49% of the sample.

In the case of this clonotype: Its antigen specificity is not known. No clone much larger than this one lies a single base away; base qualities are absent.

The receptor was derived from a woman between 45 and 65 years old with Graves' hyperthyroidism. This chain is built from TRBV7-8 and TRBJ2-5, and 8 junction bases match TRBD2. The sequenced sample consisted of blood. The CDR3 loop reads CASSLDPPLAGETQYF. The DNA sequence is as follows: TGTGCCAGCAGCCTGGACCCTCCTCTAGCGGGAGAGACCCAGTACTTC.